The entry that follows covers one T cell receptor (beta chain) sequence. The antigen remains unidentified. TCRdb reprocessed the 5' RACE reads via MiXCR and lists one record per CDR3 protein. This table holds hundreds of thousands of distinct CDR3 sequences, more than 15% found once. This sample was included in a study of T-cell memory formation after mild COVID-19. Trimming removed 5 bases at V and 2 bases at J, with 13 bases between. Germline V lookup: CDR1 SGHTA, CDR2 FQGTGA. The CDR3 is 15 residues long. Whole-study findings and limits: Later expanders leaned CD4+, whereas day 15 to 85 contracting clones were balanced CD4/CD8. The finding that pre-infection memory included some responding clones suggested that cross-reactive memory joined.

V and J are TRBV7-3 and TRBJ2-1; D is perhaps TRBD1 (5 bases). This receptor was taken from a man aged 18 to 29 who had mild COVID-19 (a few samples of this study predate the infection). Cell type and time point are not known. Specimen: PBMCs or a T cell subset sorted from them (not recorded which). The CDR3 region is CASSPPGPAYNEQFF. The CDR3 DNA reads TGTGCCAGCAGCCCCCCAGGGCCCGCCTACAATGAGCAGTTCTTC.